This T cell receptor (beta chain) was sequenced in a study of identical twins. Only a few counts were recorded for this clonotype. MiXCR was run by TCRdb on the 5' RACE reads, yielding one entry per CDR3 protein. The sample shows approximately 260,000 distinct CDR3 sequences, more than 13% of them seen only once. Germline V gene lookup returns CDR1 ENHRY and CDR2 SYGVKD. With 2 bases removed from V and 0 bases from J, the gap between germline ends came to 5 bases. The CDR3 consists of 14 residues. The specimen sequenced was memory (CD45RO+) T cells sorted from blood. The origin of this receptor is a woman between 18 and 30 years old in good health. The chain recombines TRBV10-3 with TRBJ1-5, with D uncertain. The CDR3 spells CAISEGNSNQPQHF. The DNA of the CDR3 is TGTGCCATCAGTGAGGGGAATAGCAATCAGCCCCAGCATTTT.